This T cell receptor beta chain was sequenced during a study of shared clonotypes between healthy human individuals. In the study overall: Every donor yielded three CD4 naive, three CD4 memory, two CD8 naive and one CD8 memory plate. Study results and caveats: Sampling involved blood alone; tissue repertoires likely differ.

As regards this clone: What it binds is not known.

Naive CD8 cells, CD45RO-negative and positively selected for CCR7, excluded terminally differentiated effector memory CD45RA+ cells. Each of the donors was a healthy adult who was HIV-negative and had not had a recent acute infection or vaccination. Sorted-subset replicate PCRs used approximately 200 ng of genomic DNA. This amount corresponded to 30,000 to 35,000 T cell genomes. Measured with immunoSEQ multiplex PCR; TCRdb has only the in-frame clones, and not every one. Of more than 2 million clones listed, 93% are singletons. CDR1 and CDR2 (germline): GTSNPN, SVGIG (reference sequence). V lost 5 bases, J lost 3 bases, and 13 bases stayed unmatched. The CDR3 covers 15 residues.

V gene TRBV30 combines with J gene TRBJ2-7, with 7 positions matching TRBD1. Sequenced input: naive CD8+ T cells from PBMCs. This clonotype originated in a man aged 18 to 30 in good health. Some clones in this sample may be carry-over from other donors' samples. The CDR3 DNA sequence: TGTGCCTGGGGAGTCCCGCCCAGGGGGAGCTACGAGCAGTACTTC. Its protein is CAWGVPPRGSYEQYF.